The 4 T cell receptor beta chains reported below all come from one sample, sequenced in a study of Graves' ophthalmopathy and Graves' hyperthyroidism. Investigators amplified TCR beta CDR3 regions from RNA transcripts. First-round RT-PCR employed HTBI primers, with a second-round multiplex PCR after it. TCRdb called the multiplex PCR reads again in MiXCR, with one record for every CDR3 protein. The data contain around 1.1 million distinct CDR3 sequences, about 35% of them singletons. The source material was peripheral blood or thyroid tissue (not recorded which). Receptor source: an adult man with Graves' hyperthyroidism.

The chain carries TRBV6-1 and TRBJ1-2, with D possibly TRBD1 on 6 matching bases. Germline lookup yields CDR1 MNHNS and CDR2 SASEGT. Trimming took 6 bases from V and 11 from J, leaving 13 bases between them. The CDR3 contains 11 residues. CDR3 sequence reads: CASREQGRYTF. The CDR3 coding sequence is TGTGCCAGCAGGGAACAGGGCCGGTACACCTTC.

A word on this clonotype: The missing conserved phenylalanine or tryptophan at the end of this CDR3 makes a read error likely. The limits of the CDR3 on the DNA are not certain, so only TCRdb's listed CDR3 is given. The chain joins TRBV7-9 to TRBJ2-3; the listed D gene, TRBD2, was not tested against the DNA. In germline, CDR1 is SEHNR, CDR2 FQNEAQ (reference sequence). A total of 17 residues make up the CDR3, ends included. The CDR3: CASSLPLIAAVPTSSTS.

In its sample, this clonotype was seen a few times. The rearrangement links TRBV2 to TRBJ2-7, with 9 bases that match TRBD1. The germline gives CDR1 SNHLY, CDR2 FYNNEI. The V segment lost 8 bases and the J segment 0 bases; nucleotides outside the gene matches: 5. The CDR3 runs 14 residues. CDR3 DNA: TGTGCCAGCCCCCGGGACAGGGACTCCTACGAGCAGTACTTC. This translates into CASPRDRDSYEQYF.

This clonotype was picked up many times. V is TRBV20-1 and J is TRBJ2-7; D is perhaps TRBD1 or TRBD2 (5 bases each). Germline CDR1 is DFQATT and CDR2 is SNEGSKA (reference sequence). The CDR3 sequence is 15 residues long. V lost 6 bases to trimming and J lost 2 bases, with 20 bases between them. This CDR3 reads CSADFRVKTTYEQYF. The DNA for the CDR3 is TGCAGTGCGGACTTCAGGGTCAAAACAACCTACGAGCAGTACTTC.